This is a list of T cell receptor beta chains from one sample in a study of T-cell memory formation after mild COVID-19. TCRdb analysed the 5' RACE reads with MiXCR anew, one entry per CDR3 protein. This sample has 500,000 to 550,000 distinct CDR3 sequences, with around 20% found just once. Material: PBMCs or a T cell subset sorted from them (not recorded which). The receptors here all came from an adult woman who had mild COVID-19 (a few samples of this study predate the infection). Cell type and time point are not known. Both conserved end residues are part of each CDR3. D genes are given only for firm matches. Expanded clones are given a class, and other clones once, few, many or no size at all.

clone size	J gene	D gene	V gene	CDR3 length	CDR3 DNA	CDR3 protein
NA	TRBJ1-1	TRBD1	TRBV4-3	18	TGCGCCAGCAGCCAAGATCGGACAGGGGGCTCCAAAGGGACTGAAGCTTTCTTT	CASSQDRTGGSKGTEAFF
once	TRBJ2-1	NA	TRBV2	15	TGTGCCAGCAGCGCGGACAGACCCAACTCCAATGAGCAGTTCTTC	CASSADRPNSNEQFF
many	TRBJ2-1	TRBD1	TRBV12-3/TRBV12-4	12	TGTGCCAGCAGTTTAGGGCAGGGGGCGAGGTTCTTC	CASSLGQGARFF
NA	TRBJ1-3	NA	TRBV7-2	14	TGTGCCAGCAGCTTATGGGGCCCCGGAAACACCATATATTTT	CASSLWGPGNTIYF
few	TRBJ1-1	NA	TRBV2	13	TGTGCCAGCAGTGAAGGGTTGGGGATTGAAGCTTTCTTT	CASSEGLGIEAFF
few	TRBJ2-2	NA	TRBV5-1	15	TGCGCCAGCAGCTTGTTTACTAGCACGCCCGGGGAGCTGTTTTTT	CASSLFTSTPGELFF
few	TRBJ2-3	NA	TRBV2	15	TGTGCCAGCATTAGCAGTAAGAAGGCCACAGATACGCAGTATTTT	CASISSKKATDTQYF
few	TRBJ2-7	TRBD2	TRBV5-1	15	TGCGCCAGCAGCCAATCTAGCGGGGGTTCCTACGAGCAGTACTTC	CASSQSSGGSYEQYF
NA	TRBJ1-1	NA	TRBV6-5	15	TGTGCCAGCAGTTACTCGACAGGTGTGAACACTGAAGCTTTCTTT	CASSYSTGVNTEAFF
medium-sized	TRBJ2-7	NA	TRBV7-8	13	TGTGCCAGCAGCTTACAGAGCTCCTACGAGCAGTACTTC	CASSLQSSYEQYF
NA	TRBJ2-5	NA	TRBV20-1	11	TGCAGTGCTAAGGAAGTGGAGACCCAGTACTTC	CSAKEVETQYF
NA	TRBJ2-1	TRBD2	TRBV7-9	14	TGTGCCGGTAAGACTAGCCCGGGGGACAATGAGCAGTTCTTC	CAGKTSPGDNEQFF
NA	TRBJ2-2	NA	TRBV2	13	TGTGCCAGCAGGAATGGGGGGACCGGGGAGCTGTTTTTT	CASRNGGTGELFF
few	TRBJ1-1	TRBD1	TRBV19	15	TGTGCCAGTAGTATCATGGGACAGGTGAACACTGAAGCTTTCTTT	CASSIMGQVNTEAFF
few	TRBJ2-2	NA	TRBV29-1	12	TGCAGCGTTTACTTTGCCACCGGGGAGCTGTTTTTT	CSVYFATGELFF
NA	TRBJ1-5	NA	TRBV12-3/TRBV12-4	14	TGTGCCAGCAGTCCCTACCCCGGGCGGGGAAATGAGCATTTT	CASSPYPGRGNEHF
NA	TRBJ2-7	NA	TRBV9	14	TGTGCCAGCAGCGTAGGGGGGAATGGCTACGAGCAGTACTTC	CASSVGGNGYEQYF
NA	TRBJ2-7	TRBD1	TRBV5-4	15	TGTGCCAGCAGCTCCAGGAGCAGGGGGTCCTACGAGCAGTACTTC	CASSSRSRGSYEQYF
NA	TRBJ2-1	TRBD2	TRBV7-3	15	TGTGCCAGCAGCCATGGACTAGTTTTGTTAGATGAGCAGTTCTTC	CASSHGLVLLDEQFF
NA	TRBJ2-3	NA	TRBV6-2/TRBV6-3	14	TGTGCCAGCAGTCTAGCGTTTATCACAGATACGCAGTATTTT	CASSLAFITDTQYF
NA	TRBJ2-1	TRBD1	TRBV24-1	17	TGTGCCACCAGTGACCCCTCGACAGGGGAGTCCTACAATGAGCAGTTCTTC	CATSDPSTGESYNEQFF
NA	TRBJ2-1	TRBD2	TRBV9	16	TGTGCCAGCAGCGTGGGACTAGCGGGGGGGTACAATGAGCAGTTCTTC	CASSVGLAGGYNEQFF
few	TRBJ2-7	TRBD1	TRBV5-1	15	TGCGCCAGCACCCCCGGGACAGGGGCTTCCTACGAGCAGTACTTC	CASTPGTGASYEQYF
many	TRBJ1-5	TRBD1	TRBV29-1	13	TGCAGCGTTGTAACAGGGGCGGGACAGCCCCAGCATTTT	CSVVTGAGQPQHF
NA	TRBJ1-1	NA	TRBV5-1	14	TGCGCCAGCAGATACTGGACAGAGAACACTGAAGCTTTCTTT	CASRYWTENTEAFF
NA	TRBJ2-7	NA	TRBV5-4	13	TGTGCCAGCACCTCACAGGGACCCTACGAGCAGTACTTC	CASTSQGPYEQYF
once	TRBJ2-3	NA	TRBV7-8	17	TGTGCCAGCAGCTTAGGAATAGGGGTCCCCAGCACAGATACGCAGTATTTT	CASSLGIGVPSTDTQYF
NA	TRBJ2-2	NA	TRBV5-1	18	TGCGCCAGCAGCCAGTTTTGGGGGGACAGCAGCTTAACCGGGGAGCTGTTTTTT	CASSQFWGDSSLTGELFF
NA	TRBJ1-4	NA	TRBV20-1	15	TGCAGTGCTGGGGGGACGGTAACAACTAATGAAAAACTGTTTTTT	CSAGGTVTTNEKLFF
NA	TRBJ1-1	NA	TRBV19	13	TGTGCCAGTACAGGAGGCTGGGACACTGAAGCTTTCTTT	CASTGGWDTEAFF
many	TRBJ2-3	TRBD1	TRBV2	15	TGTGCCAGCAGTGGGGGGACAGCTAGCACAGATACGCAGTATTTT	CASSGGTASTDTQYF
few	TRBJ2-1	NA	TRBV9	13	TGTGCCAGCAGCGTAGAACCATGGGATGAGCAGTTCTTC	CASSVEPWDEQFF
few	TRBJ2-7	NA	TRBV5-6	14	TGTGCCAGCAGCCCGGGACTTTTCTCCTACGAGCAGTACTTC	CASSPGLFSYEQYF
few	TRBJ2-2	TRBD2	TRBV7-9	15	TGTGCCAGCAGCTCGTCCGGGGGGACTGCCGGGGAGCTGTTTTTT	CASSSSGGTAGELFF
many	TRBJ2-3	TRBD2	TRBV3-1	17	TGTGCCAGCAGCCAAGAGCCTAGCGGTCCCCCTAAGGATACGCAGTATTTT	CASSQEPSGPPKDTQYF
few	TRBJ2-1	TRBD2	TRBV24-1	15	TGTGCCACCAGTGTGGGACTAGCGGAGCTTAATGAGCAGTTCTTC	CATSVGLAELNEQFF
NA	TRBJ2-6	NA	TRBV20-1	14	TGCAGTGCTAGGCGGGGCACTGGGGCCAACGTCCTGACTTTC	CSARRGTGANVLTF
few	TRBJ2-7	NA	TRBV6-6	13	TGTGCCAGCAGTCCCCGAGCCTCCTACGAGCAGTACTTC	CASSPRASYEQYF
few	TRBJ1-2	TRBD1	TRBV29-1	12	TGCAGCGTTGAATTAGGGGGCCCTGGCTACACCTTC	CSVELGGPGYTF
NA	TRBJ2-7	TRBD2	TRBV5-1	15	TGCGCCAGCAATTCCGGGACTAGCGGGTCCTACGAGCAGTACTTC	CASNSGTSGSYEQYF
NA	TRBJ2-7	NA	TRBV5-5	15	TGTGCCAGCAGCCGAGTACCGGGACAATCGTACGAGCAGTACTTC	CASSRVPGQSYEQYF
few	TRBJ2-1	TRBD2	TRBV12-3/TRBV12-4	14	TGTGCCACCTCCCCGGGACTAGCGGGAGGGCGTCGGTTCTTC	CATSPGLAGGRRFF
NA	TRBJ2-5	TRBD2	TRBV20-1	18	TGCAGTGCTAGAGATCCGACGACTAGCGGGAGGTTTTTTGAGACCCAGTACTTC	CSARDPTTSGRFFETQYF
NA	TRBJ2-5	NA	TRBV7-7	14	TGTGCTAGCAGCCGCGGGACTGCGCGAGAGACCCAGTACTTC	CASSRGTARETQYF
few	TRBJ2-2	NA	TRBV12-3/TRBV12-4	14	TGTGCCAGCACCTTACAGGAGAACACCGGGGAGCTGTTTTTT	CASTLQENTGELFF
few	TRBJ1-2	NA	TRBV12-3/TRBV12-4	15	TGTGCCAGCAGTTTAGGGGGGGGCGCCTCCAGCGGCTACACCTTC	CASSLGGGASSGYTF
NA	TRBJ1-6	NA	TRBV18	14	TGTGCCAGCTCACCACAGGGGGGCCCATCTCCCCTCCACTTT	CASSPQGGPSPLHF
NA	TRBJ1-2	NA	TRBV7-9	14	TGTGCCAGCACCGATGGGACACGGAACTATGGCTACACCTTC	CASTDGTRNYGYTF
NA	TRBJ1-1	NA	TRBV24-1	12	TGTGCCACCAGTGATCAGAACACTGAAGCTTTCTTT	CATSDQNTEAFF
NA	TRBJ2-3	TRBD2	TRBV20-1	16	TGCAGTGCTAGGGAGCGGGAGGACTTTAACACAGATACGCAGTATTTT	CSAREREDFNTDTQYF